Below, 24 T cell receptor beta chains from the same sample are listed, as sequenced in a study of shared clonotypes between healthy human individuals. Assay used: immunoSEQ multiplex PCR; TCRdb lists only in-frame clones, some missing. The data show millions of clones, about 93% seen once. Terminally differentiated effector memory CD45RA+ cells were excluded from the naive CD8 cells, which were CD45RO-negative and positively selected for CCR7. Sequencing input: naive CD8+ T cells from PBMCs. The source of these receptors is a man younger than 30 in good health. Some clones in this sample may be carry-over from other donors' samples.

V usage is TRBV14 and J usage is TRBJ2-2; D gene ambiguous. This CDR3 spans 14 amino acids. V was trimmed by 1 base and J by 6 bases, leaving 9 bases between them. Germline V gene sequence: CDR1 SGHDN, CDR2 FVKESK. The CDR3 reads CASSQGRFPGELFF. In DNA form, the CDR3 reads TGTGCCAGCAGCCAAGGTCGATTTCCCGGGGAGCTGTTTTTT.

The rearrangement links TRBV7-8 to TRBJ2-5; a weak D match, TRBD2 (5 bases). Trimming took off 8 bases at V and 5 bases at J, with 12 bases between the two ends. Germline-derived CDR1 and CDR2 are SGHVS and FQNEAQ. CDR3 size: 12 residues. The chain's CDR3 is CASQPRGETQYF. The DNA of the CDR3 is TGTGCCAGCCAACCTAGAGGGGAGACCCAGTACTTC.

Turning to this clone: Other DNA sequences in this sample translate to the same CDR3. The V gene is TRBV28, the J gene TRBJ1-3; 8 nucleotides agree with TRBD1. The CDR3 length is 15 residues. Trimming removed 2 bases from V and 0 bases from J; junction bases left unmatched: 0. Germline CDR1 reads MDHEN; CDR2 reads SYDVKM. The CDR3 loop is CASSLDRGSGNTIYF. Here the CDR3 DNA reads TGTGCCAGCAGTTTAGACAGGGGCTCTGGAAACACCATATATTTT.

The chain combines TRBV28 with TRBJ1-5; tentative D call: TRBD1 (6 bases). CDR1 and CDR2 from the germline V gene are MDHEN and SYDVKM. This CDR3 comprises 15 residues. Trimming stripped 5 bases from V and 7 bases from J, with 18 bases between. The CDR3 nucleotides read TGTGCCAGCAGTCCCCATCTTGGGGGCAGGCAGCCCCAGCATTTT. Encoded protein: CASSPHLGGRQPQHF.

The count of this clone is one. Other DNA sequences of this sample code for an identical CDR3. The genes are TRBV5-1 and TRBJ2-7; D gene ambiguous. With 1 base removed from V and 2 bases from J, the gap between germline ends came to 4 bases. The CDR3 is 12 amino acids. Germline V CDR1 and CDR2: SGHRS, YFSETQ. DNA for the CDR3: TGCGCCAGCAGCTTGACACCCTACGAGCAGTACTTC. This sequence encodes CASSLTPYEQYF.

The genes are TRBV10-2 and TRBJ2-5, with TRBD1 matching 8 bases. This CDR3 is 14 amino acids long. Germline CDR1 WSHSY, CDR2 SAAADI. After removal of 6 bases from V and 1 base from J, the junction contained 4 bases not matched to a gene. The CDR3 sequence: CASSSDRGQETQYF. The CDR3 DNA follows: TGCGCCAGCAGCTCCGACAGGGGCCAAGAGACCCAGTACTTC.

The CDR3 here is CAISDSIGGYGYTF. In nucleotides, the CDR3 is TGTGCCATCAGTGATTCTATAGGGGGCTATGGCTACACCTTC. The V and J genes are TRBV10-3 and TRBJ1-2, with TRBD1 as a possible D gene (6 bases). Per the germline V gene, CDR1 is ENHRY and CDR2 is SYGVKD. V lost 3 bases and J lost 4, with 12 bases in between. This CDR3 is built from 14 residues.

This sequence joins TRBV25-1 and TRBJ1-1; D might be TRBD1 (5 bases). Germline assignment: CDR1 MGHDK and CDR2 SYGVNS. Trimming took off 7 bases at V and 3 bases at J, with 15 bases between the two ends. The CDR3 has 14 amino acids. DNA of the CDR3: TGTGCCAGCACTCCCGGCGGAGGGGACACTGAAGCTTTCTTT. This codes for CASTPGGGDTEAFF.

For this clone: Other DNA sequences from this sample encode an identical CDR3 as well. This chain links TRBV6-1 with TRBJ2-7, with 11 bases identical to TRBD2. The CDR3 runs to 16 residues. V lost 3 bases to trimming and J lost 3 bases; unmatched junction nucleotides: 7. Germline CDR1 MNHNS, CDR2 SASEGT. The CDR3 bases are TGTGCCAGCAGTGAGGGTCTGGGACTAGCGGACTACGAGCAGTACTTC. This encodes CASSEGLGLADYEQYF.

This clone occurred once. Within the sample, other DNA sequences also encode this same CDR3. This sequence joins TRBV7-8 and TRBJ2-7; D perhaps matches TRBD1 (5 bases). This CDR3 is 12 amino acids long. The ends were cut back, 1 base at V and 4 bases at J, with 5 bases in the middle. Per the germline V gene, CDR1 is SGHVS and CDR2 is FQNEAQ. The CDR3 nucleotides are TGTGCCAGCAGCTTAGGACAGTACGAGCAGTACTTC. It codes for CASSLGQYEQYF.

This rearrangement joins TRBV19 to TRBJ2-7; the D gene is possibly TRBD1 (6 bases). The CDR3 length is 13 residues. Germline V gene data show CDR1 as LNHDA and CDR2 as SQIVND (reference sequence). V was shortened by 8 bases and J by 2 bases, with 13 bases between the two germline ends. CDR3 DNA sequence: TGTGCCAGTGGGACACTCTCAACCTACGAGCAGTACTTC. It encodes CASGTLSTYEQYF.

This clone was seen only once. V is TRBV19 and J is TRBJ1-2; D is perhaps TRBD1 (5 bases). The V end lost 5 bases, the J end lost 5 bases, and 15 bases lay between the germline ends. The CDR3 sequence is 14 residues long. Germline V CDR1 and CDR2: LNHDA, SQIVND (reference sequence). CDR3 in amino acids: CASSVKSRGYGYTF. DNA for the CDR3: TGTGCCAGTAGTGTCAAGTCCCGGGGGTATGGCTACACCTTC.

The chain combines TRBV11-2 with TRBJ2-1; 9 positions agree with TRBD2. Germline V lookup: CDR1 SGHAT, CDR2 FQNNGV. CDR3 length equals 17 residues. The V segment lost 2 bases and the J segment 4 bases; nucleotides outside the gene matches: 9. For the CDR3, the DNA is TGTGCCAGCAGCTTAAGTTCGTCTAGCGGGATATACAATGAGCAGTTCTTC. It is translated as CASSLSSSSGIYNEQFF.

The chain combines TRBV29-1 with TRBJ1-2; TRBD1 might be the D (5 bases). The germline gives CDR1 SQVTM, CDR2 ANQGSEA. CDR3 length equals 11 residues. V lost 5 bases, J lost 8 bases, and 12 bases lay in between. The CDR3 sequence: CSVLSGDGYTF. The CDR3 DNA sequence: TGCAGCGTTCTGAGCGGGGACGGCTACACCTTC.

The rearrangement links TRBV4-1 to TRBJ1-2, with D perhaps matching TRBD1 (5 bases). The CDR3 runs 14 residues. Germline loops: CDR1 MGHRA, CDR2 YSYEKL. The V gene lost 4 bases and the J gene lost 3 bases, with 12 bases spanning the gap. The CDR3 here is CASSLQTEHYGYTF. CDR3 nucleotide sequence: TGCGCCAGCAGCCTCCAGACAGAACACTATGGCTACACCTTC.

The chain recombines TRBV9 with TRBJ2-3, with 10 nucleotides matching TRBD2. This CDR3 contains 15 residues. The germline V gene has CDR1 SGDLS and CDR2 YYNGEE. V trimming: 4 bases; J trimming: 4 bases; junction bases outside the gene matches: 6. DNA of the CDR3: TGTGCCAGCAGCCCTTCTAGCGGGAGCGCAGATACGCAGTATTTT. Its translation is CASSPSSGSADTQYF.

Details on this clone: The same CDR3 also results from other DNA sequences found in this sample. Here the CDR3 DNA reads TGTGCCAGCAGCTTGGGCCTAGCGGACACAGATACGCAGTATTTT. Residues: CASSLGLADTDTQYF. The chain couples TRBV7-9 to TRBJ2-3; 7 bases line up with TRBD2. Germline loops: CDR1 SEHNR, CDR2 FQNEAQ (reference sequence). The CDR3 loop spans 15 amino acids. Germline trimming cut 3 bases from V and 2 bases from J; bases unmatched to any gene: 5.

CDR3: CASSPRSSYNEQFF. CDR3 DNA sequence: TGTGCCAGCAGCCCGAGAAGCTCCTACAATGAGCAGTTCTTC. The chain has TRBV6-5 and TRBJ2-1; D uncertain. Germline lookup yields CDR1 MNHEY and CDR2 SVGAGI. The V end was cut by 6 bases, the J end by 0 bases, with 9 bases between. This CDR3 comprises 14 residues.

Note on this clone: Different DNA sequences within this sample yield the same CDR3. The chain recombines TRBV15 with TRBJ2-7; tentatively, D is TRBD2 (6 bases). V gave up 0 bases and J gave up 0 bases, with 9 bases separating them. Germline V gene lookup returns CDR1 LNHNV and CDR2 YYDKDF (reference sequence). The CDR3 is 15 residues long. For the CDR3, the DNA is TGTGCCACCAGCAGAGAGGGGGGAAGCTCCTACGAGCAGTACTTC. Residues: CATSREGGSSYEQYF.

This chain joins TRBV7-3 and TRBJ2-7; tentatively, D is TRBD2 (7 bases). The CDR3 contains 15 residues. The V end was cut by 5 bases, the J end by 6 bases, with 20 bases between. The V gene's germline CDR1 is SGHTA and CDR2 FQGTGA. The CDR3: CASSPFGGGGSEQYF. CDR3 nucleotides: TGTGCCAGCAGCCCATTTGGGGGGGGCGGAAGCGAGCAGTACTTC. The whole variable domain, filled in from reference TRBV7-3 and TRBJ2-7, reads GAGVSQTPSNKVTEKGKYVELRCDPISGHTALYWYRQSLGQGPEFLIYFQGTGAADDSGLPNDRFFAVRPEGSVSTLKIQRTERGDSAVYLCASSPFGGGGSEQYFGPGTRLTVT.

Only one count was recorded for this clone. The CDR3 reads CASTALQGINTGELFF. For the CDR3, the DNA is TGTGCCAGCACCGCCCTTCAGGGGATCAACACCGGGGAGCTGTTTTTT. This rearrangement joins TRBV21-1 to TRBJ2-2; the table calls TRBD1, which could not be checked here. TRBV21-1 is shown as a pseudogene. CDR3 size: 16 residues.

The chain combines TRBV6-5 with TRBJ2-7, with TRBD1 matching over 11 bases. Germline V gene lookup returns CDR1 MNHEY and CDR2 SVGAGI. J gave up 7 bases and V 6 bases, and 8 bases lay outside the gene matches. This CDR3 region has 14 residues. CDR3 region: CASRLGQGAREQYF. DNA of the CDR3: TGTGCCAGCAGGTTAGGACAGGGGGCGAGGGAGCAGTACTTC.

The chain couples TRBV10-1 to TRBJ2-1, with 10 nucleotides matching TRBD2. The J segment lost 2 bases and the V segment lost 4 bases, leaving 5 bases of the junction unmatched. Germline V gene data show CDR1 as WNHNN and CDR2 as SYGVQD (reference sequence). The CDR3 sequence is 16 residues long. The CDR3 sequence: CASSGAGTSAYNEQFF. DNA for the CDR3: TGCGCCAGCAGTGGGGCCGGGACTAGCGCCTACAATGAGCAGTTCTTC.

The chain couples TRBV11-2 to TRBJ1-2; D might be TRBD1 (5 bases). Germline CDR1 and CDR2: SGHAT and FQNNGV. The CDR3 is made up of 14 amino acids. Trimming stripped 5 bases from V and 3 bases from J, with 13 bases between. The chain's CDR3 is CASSPQGGDYGYTF. DNA of the CDR3: TGTGCCAGCAGCCCGCAGGGAGGAGACTATGGCTACACCTTC.